This T cell receptor beta chain appears in the sequencing data of a study of cytomegalovirus exposure and HLA in healthy donors. Broader study findings: Under in vitro conditions, a few CMV-associated chains were confirmed as specific for CMV antigens. According to a later analysis, TCR clusters from the first cohort tended to co-occur in the approximately 130 validation repertoires.

Sequencing used immunoSEQ multiplex PCR; TCRdb keeps in-frame clones, though not all of them. The sample records some 170,000 clones, about four fifths being singletons. As regards this clone: Its antigen is unidentified.

The germline V gene has CDR1 MNHGY and CDR2 SVAAGI. V shed 3 bases and J shed 0 bases, with 18 bases lying between them. This CDR3 comprises 18 residues. This receptor was obtained from a young man in good health and CMV-seropositive. The sequenced sample was PBMCs. This chain joins TRBV6-9 and TRBJ1-3; maybe TRBD1 (6 bases). This chain's CDR3 is CASSYHSQQGRSGNTIYF. CDR3 sequence (DNA): TGTGCCAGCAGTTACCATAGCCAACAGGGCCGCTCTGGAAACACCATATATTTT.